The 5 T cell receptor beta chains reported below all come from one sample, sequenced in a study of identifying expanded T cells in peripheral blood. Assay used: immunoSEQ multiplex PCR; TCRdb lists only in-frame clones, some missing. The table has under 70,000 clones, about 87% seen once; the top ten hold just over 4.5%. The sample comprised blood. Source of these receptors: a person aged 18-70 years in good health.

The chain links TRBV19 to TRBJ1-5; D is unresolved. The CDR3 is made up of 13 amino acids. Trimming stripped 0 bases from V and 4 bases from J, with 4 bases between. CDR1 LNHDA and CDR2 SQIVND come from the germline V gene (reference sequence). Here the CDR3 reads CASSIEGNQPQHF. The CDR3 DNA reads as TGTGCCAGTAGTATAGAGGGGAATCAGCCCCAGCATTTT.

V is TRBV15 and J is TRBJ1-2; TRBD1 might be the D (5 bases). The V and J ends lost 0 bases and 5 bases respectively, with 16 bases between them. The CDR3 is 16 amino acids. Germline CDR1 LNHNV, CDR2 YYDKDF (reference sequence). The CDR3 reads CATSRDVGERRYGYTF. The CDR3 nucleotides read TGTGCCACCAGCAGAGATGTGGGGGAAAGGAGGTATGGCTACACCTTC.

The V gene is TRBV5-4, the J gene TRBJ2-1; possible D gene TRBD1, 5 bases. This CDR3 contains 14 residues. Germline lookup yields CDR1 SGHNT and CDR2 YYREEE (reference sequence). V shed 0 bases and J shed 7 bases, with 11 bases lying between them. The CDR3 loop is CASSLEQGGNEQFF. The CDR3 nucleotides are TGTGCCAGCAGCTTGGAGCAGGGTGGAAATGAGCAGTTCTTC.

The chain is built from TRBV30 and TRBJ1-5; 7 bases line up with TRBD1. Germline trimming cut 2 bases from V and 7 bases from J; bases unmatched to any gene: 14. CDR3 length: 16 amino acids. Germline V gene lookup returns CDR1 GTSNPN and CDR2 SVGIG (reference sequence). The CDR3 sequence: CAWSPGAGGGRQPQHF. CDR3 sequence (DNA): TGTGCCTGGAGTCCCGGGGCAGGGGGAGGAAGGCAGCCCCAGCATTTT. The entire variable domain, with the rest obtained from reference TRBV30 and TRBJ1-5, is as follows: SQTIHQWPATLVQPVGSPLSLECTVEGTSNPNLYWYRQAAGRGLQLLFYSVGIGQISSEVPQNLSASRPQDRQFILSSKKLLLSDSGFYLCAWSPGAGGGRQPQHFGDGTRLSIL.

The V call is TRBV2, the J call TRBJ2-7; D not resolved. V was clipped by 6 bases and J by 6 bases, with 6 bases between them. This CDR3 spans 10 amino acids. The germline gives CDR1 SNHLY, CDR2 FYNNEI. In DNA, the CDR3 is TGTGCCAGCAGGGGCTTCGAGCAGTACTTC. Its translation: CASRGFEQYF.